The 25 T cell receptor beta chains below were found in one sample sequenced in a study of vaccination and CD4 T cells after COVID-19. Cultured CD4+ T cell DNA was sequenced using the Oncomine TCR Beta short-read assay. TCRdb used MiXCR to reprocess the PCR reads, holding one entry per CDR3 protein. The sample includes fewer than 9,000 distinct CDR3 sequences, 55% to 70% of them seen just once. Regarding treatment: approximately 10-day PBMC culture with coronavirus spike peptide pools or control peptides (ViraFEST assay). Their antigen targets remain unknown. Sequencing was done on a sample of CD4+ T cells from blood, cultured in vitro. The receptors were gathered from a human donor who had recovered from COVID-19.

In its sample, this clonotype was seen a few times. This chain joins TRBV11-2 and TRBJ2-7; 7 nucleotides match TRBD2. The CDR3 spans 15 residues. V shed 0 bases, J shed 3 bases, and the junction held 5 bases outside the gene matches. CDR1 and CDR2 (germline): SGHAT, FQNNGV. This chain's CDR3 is CASSLDGAGVYEQYF. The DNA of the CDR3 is TGTGCCAGCAGCTTAGACGGCGCGGGGGTCTACGAGCAGTACTTC.

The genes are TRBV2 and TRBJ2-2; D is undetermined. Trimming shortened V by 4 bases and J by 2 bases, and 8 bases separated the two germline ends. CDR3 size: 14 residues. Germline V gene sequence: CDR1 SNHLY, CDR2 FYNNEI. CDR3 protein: CASSVASNTGELFF. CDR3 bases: TGTGCCAGCAGTGTGGCCAGCAACACCGGGGAGCTGTTTTTT.

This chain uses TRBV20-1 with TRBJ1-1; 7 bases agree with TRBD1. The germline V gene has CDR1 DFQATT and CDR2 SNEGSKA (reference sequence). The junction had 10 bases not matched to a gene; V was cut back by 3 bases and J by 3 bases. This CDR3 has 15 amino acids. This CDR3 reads CSASPKGQEDTEAFF. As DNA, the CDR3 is TGCAGTGCTAGCCCCAAAGGACAGGAGGACACTGAAGCTTTCTTT.

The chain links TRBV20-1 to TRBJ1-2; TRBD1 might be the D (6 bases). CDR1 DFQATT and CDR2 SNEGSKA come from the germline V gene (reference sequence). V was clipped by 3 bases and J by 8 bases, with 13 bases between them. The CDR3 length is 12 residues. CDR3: CSASKAGAGYTF. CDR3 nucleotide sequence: TGCAGTGCTAGTAAGGCAGGGGCCGGCTACACCTTC.

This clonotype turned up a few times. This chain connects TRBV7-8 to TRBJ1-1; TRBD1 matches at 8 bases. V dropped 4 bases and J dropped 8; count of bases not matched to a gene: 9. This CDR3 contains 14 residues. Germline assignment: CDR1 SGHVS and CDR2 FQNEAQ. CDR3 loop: CASSSADRGGEAFF. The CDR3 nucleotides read TGTGCCAGCAGCTCGGCCGACAGGGGTGGGGAAGCTTTCTTT.

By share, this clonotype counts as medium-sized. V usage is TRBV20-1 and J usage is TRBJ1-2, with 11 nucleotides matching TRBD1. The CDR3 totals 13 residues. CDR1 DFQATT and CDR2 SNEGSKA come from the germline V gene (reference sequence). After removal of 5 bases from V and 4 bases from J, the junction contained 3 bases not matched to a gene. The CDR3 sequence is CSAQGQGAYGYTF. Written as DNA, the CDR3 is TGCAGTGCTCAAGGACAGGGGGCCTATGGCTACACCTTC.

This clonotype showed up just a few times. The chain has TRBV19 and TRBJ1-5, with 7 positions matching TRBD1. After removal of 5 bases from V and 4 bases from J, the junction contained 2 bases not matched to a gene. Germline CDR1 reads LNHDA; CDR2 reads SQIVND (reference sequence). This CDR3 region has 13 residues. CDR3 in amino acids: CASSEGANQPQHF. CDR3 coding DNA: TGTGCCAGTAGTGAGGGGGCGAATCAGCCCCAGCATTTT.

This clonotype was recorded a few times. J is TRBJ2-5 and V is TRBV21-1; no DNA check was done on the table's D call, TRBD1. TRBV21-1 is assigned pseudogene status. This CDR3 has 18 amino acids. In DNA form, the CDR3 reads TGTGCCAGCAGTCCGGGGGGGCCGGGACAGGGTTTGAAAGAGACCCAGTACTTC. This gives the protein CASSPGGPGQGLKETQYF.

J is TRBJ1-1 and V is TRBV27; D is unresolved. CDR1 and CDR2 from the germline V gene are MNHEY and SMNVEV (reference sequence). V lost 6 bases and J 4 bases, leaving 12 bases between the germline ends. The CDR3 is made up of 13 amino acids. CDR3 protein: CASRYVRATEAFF. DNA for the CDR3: TGTGCCAGCAGGTACGTAAGGGCCACTGAAGCTTTCTTT.

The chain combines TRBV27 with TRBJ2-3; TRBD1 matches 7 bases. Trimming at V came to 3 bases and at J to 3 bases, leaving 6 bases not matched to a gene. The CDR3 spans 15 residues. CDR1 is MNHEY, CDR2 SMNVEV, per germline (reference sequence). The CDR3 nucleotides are TGTGCCAGCAGTTTTGTTAGGGGGCAAACAGATACGCAGTATTTT. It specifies CASSFVRGQTDTQYF.

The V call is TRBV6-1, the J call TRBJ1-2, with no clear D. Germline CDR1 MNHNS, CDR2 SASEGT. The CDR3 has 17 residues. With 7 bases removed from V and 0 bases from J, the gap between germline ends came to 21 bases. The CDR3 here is CASTSHGDFLPNYGYTF. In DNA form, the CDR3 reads TGTGCCAGCACTTCTCATGGGGATTTTCTCCCTAACTATGGCTACACCTTC.

The CDR3 DNA reads as TGTGCTGGGGGAGAATCCTACGAGCAGTACTTC. It codes for CAGGESYEQYF. The chain uses TRBV7-3 and TRBJ2-7, with D perhaps TRBD1 or TRBD2 (5 bases each). The CDR3 consists of 11 residues. The V gene's germline CDR1 is SGHTA and CDR2 FQGTGA.

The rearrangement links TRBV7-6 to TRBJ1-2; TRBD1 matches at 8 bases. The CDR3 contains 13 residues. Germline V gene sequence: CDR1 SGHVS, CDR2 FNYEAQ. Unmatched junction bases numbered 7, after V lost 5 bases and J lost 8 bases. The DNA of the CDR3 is TGTGCCAGCAGCACCCTGACAGGGGTAGGCTACACCTTC. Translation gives CASSTLTGVGYTF.

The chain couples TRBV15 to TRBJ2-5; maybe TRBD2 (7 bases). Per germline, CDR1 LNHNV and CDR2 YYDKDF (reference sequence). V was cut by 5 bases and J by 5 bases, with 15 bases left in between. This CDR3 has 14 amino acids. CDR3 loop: CATSGQGRVETQYF. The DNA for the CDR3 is TGTGCCACCAGCGGCCAGGGGAGGGTGGAGACCCAGTACTTC.

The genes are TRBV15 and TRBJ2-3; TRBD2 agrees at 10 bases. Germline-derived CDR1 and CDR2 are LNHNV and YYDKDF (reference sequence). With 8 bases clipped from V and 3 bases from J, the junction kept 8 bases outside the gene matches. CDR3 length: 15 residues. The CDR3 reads CATRRSGLATDTQYF. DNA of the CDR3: TGTGCCACCCGGAGATCGGGACTAGCGACAGATACGCAGTATTTT. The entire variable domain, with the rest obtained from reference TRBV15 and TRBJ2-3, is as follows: DAMVIQNPRYQVTQFGKPVTLSCSQTLNHNVMYWYQQKSSQAPKLLFHYYDKDFNNEADTPDNFQSRRPNTSFCFLDIRSPGLGDTAMYLCATRRSGLATDTQYFGPGTRLTVL.

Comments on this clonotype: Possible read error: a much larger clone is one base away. CDR3 coding DNA: TGTGCCAGCAGTCCCAAGGAGGGGGGCAGGGGGTACAAGCAGTACTTC. Its translation is CASSPKEGGRGYKQYF. The chain carries TRBV27 and TRBJ2-7; D is possibly TRBD1 (7 bases). This CDR3 has 16 residues. Germline V gene sequence: CDR1 MNHEY, CDR2 SMNVEV (reference sequence). The V and J ends lost 5 bases and 8 bases respectively, with 25 bases between them.

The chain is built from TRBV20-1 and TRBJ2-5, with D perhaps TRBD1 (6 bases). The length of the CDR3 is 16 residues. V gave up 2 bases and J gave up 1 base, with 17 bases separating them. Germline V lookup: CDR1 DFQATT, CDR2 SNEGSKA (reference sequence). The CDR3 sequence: CSARIGTTGSQETQYF. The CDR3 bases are TGCAGTGCTAGAATAGGGACCACAGGGAGCCAAGAGACCCAGTACTTC.

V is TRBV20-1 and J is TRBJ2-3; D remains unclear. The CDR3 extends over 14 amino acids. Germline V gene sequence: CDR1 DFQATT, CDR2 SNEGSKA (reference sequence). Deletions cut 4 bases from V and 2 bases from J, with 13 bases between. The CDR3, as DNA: TGCAGTGCTATTCATCTTACCCCCACAGATACGCAGTATTTT. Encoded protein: CSAIHLTPTDTQYF.

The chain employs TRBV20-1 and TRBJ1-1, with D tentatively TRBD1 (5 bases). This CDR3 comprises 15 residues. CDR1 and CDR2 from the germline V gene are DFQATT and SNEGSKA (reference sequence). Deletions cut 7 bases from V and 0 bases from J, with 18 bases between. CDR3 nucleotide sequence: TGCAGTGTGGGGGTCGGGGGGGTGATGAACACTGAAGCTTTCTTT. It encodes CSVGVGGVMNTEAFF.

This CDR3 is CASSSNGVTYTDTQYF. CDR3 bases: TGTGCCAGTAGCTCCAACGGGGTGACCTACACAGATACGCAGTATTTT. J is TRBJ2-3 and V is TRBV19, with D maybe TRBD2 (5 bases). Germline CDR1 LNHDA, CDR2 SQIVND (reference sequence). The CDR3 is 16 residues long. V was pared by 6 bases and J by 2 bases, with 18 bases between.

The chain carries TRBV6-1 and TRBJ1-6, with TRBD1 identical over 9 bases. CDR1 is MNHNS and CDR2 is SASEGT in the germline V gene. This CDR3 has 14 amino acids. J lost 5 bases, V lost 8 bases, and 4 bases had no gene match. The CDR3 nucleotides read TGTGCCAGCCGATGGACAGGGGATAATTCACCCCTCCACTTT. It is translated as CASRWTGDNSPLHF.

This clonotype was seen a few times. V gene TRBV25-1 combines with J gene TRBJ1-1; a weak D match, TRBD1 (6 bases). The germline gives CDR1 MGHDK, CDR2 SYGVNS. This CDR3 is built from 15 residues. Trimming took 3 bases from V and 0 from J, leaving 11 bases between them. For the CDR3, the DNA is TGTGCCAGCAGTGAGGCAGGGGCTCTGAACACTGAAGCTTTCTTT. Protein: CASSEAGALNTEAFF.

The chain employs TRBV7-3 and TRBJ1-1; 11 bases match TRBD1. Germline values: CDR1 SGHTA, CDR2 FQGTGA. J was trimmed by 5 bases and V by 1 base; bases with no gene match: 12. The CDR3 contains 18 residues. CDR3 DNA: TGTGCCAGCAGCTTAAGCCTAGAAGAGGACAGGGGGCGAACTGAAGCTTTCTTT. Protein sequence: CASSLSLEEDRGRTEAFF.

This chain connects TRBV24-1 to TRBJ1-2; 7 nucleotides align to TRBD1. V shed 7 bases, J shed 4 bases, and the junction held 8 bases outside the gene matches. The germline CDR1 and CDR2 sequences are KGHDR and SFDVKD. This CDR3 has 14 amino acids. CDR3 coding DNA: TGTGCCACCAGAACCATGGACAGGAGCTATGGCTACACCTTC. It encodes CATRTMDRSYGYTF.

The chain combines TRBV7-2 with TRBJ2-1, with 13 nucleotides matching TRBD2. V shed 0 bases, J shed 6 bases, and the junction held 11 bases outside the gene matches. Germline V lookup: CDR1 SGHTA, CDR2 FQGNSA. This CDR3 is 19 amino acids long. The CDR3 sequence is CASSLALPLLAGGTNEQFF. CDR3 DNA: TGTGCCAGCAGCTTAGCGCTCCCCCTACTAGCGGGAGGGACCAATGAGCAGTTCTTC.